The 20 T cell receptor beta chains listed next were all sequenced from one sample in a study of shared clonotypes between healthy human individuals. TCRdb's copy holds only in-frame clones and misses some; the assay was immunoSEQ multiplex PCR. This table has 2.5 million or so clones, just over 90% appearing once. The specimen was naive CD4+ T cells sorted from blood. Subset given: CD45RA+ positively selected. These TCRs come from a man aged 18 to 30 in good health.

This chain connects TRBV5-1 to TRBJ2-3, with a weak D call TRBD2 (6 bases). The CDR3 is 15 amino acids. V lost 1 base to trimming and J lost 2 bases, with 11 bases between them. CDR1 and CDR2 from the germline V gene are SGHRS and YFSETQ. Here the CDR3 reads CASSLTSRNTDTQYF. CDR3 coding DNA: TGCGCCAGCAGCTTGACTAGCAGGAACACAGATACGCAGTATTTT.

In its sample, this clone was seen once. CDR3 amino acids: CARSLGSGGPSTDTQYF. The CDR3 coding sequence is TGTGCCAGAAGCTTGGGTAGCGGGGGGCCCAGCACAGATACGCAGTATTTT. The chain couples TRBV5-3 to TRBJ2-3; 10 nucleotides line up with TRBD2. TRBV5-3 is annotated as an ORF whose role is uncertain. The CDR3 runs 17 residues. V was clipped by 0 bases and J by 0 bases; unmatched bases: 4.

V usage is TRBV2 and J usage is TRBJ1-4, with D tentatively TRBD1 (5 bases). Trimming took 7 bases from V and 4 from J, leaving 13 bases between them. Germline-derived CDR1 and CDR2 are SNHLY and FYNNEI. This CDR3 contains 14 residues. Here the CDR3 DNA reads TGTGCCAGCATTCCGGGACTGAGTAATGAAAAACTGTTTTTT. This translates into CASIPGLSNEKLFF. Variable domain in full (rest from reference TRBV2 and TRBJ1-4): EPEVTQTPSHQVTQMGQEVILRCVPISNHLYFYWYRQILGQKVEFLVSFYNNEISEKSEIFDDQFSVERPDGSNFTLKIRSTKLEDSAMYFCASIPGLSNEKLFFGSGTQLSVL.

The chain joins TRBV2 to TRBJ1-6; D remains unclear. The CDR3 sequence is 14 residues long. The ends were cut back, 5 bases at V and 2 bases at J, with 7 bases in the middle. The germline gives CDR1 SNHLY, CDR2 FYNNEI. The CDR3 is CASSPPAYNSPLHF. The CDR3 DNA is TGTGCCAGCAGTCCCCCCGCCTATAATTCACCCCTCCACTTT.

This clone was counted a single time. The V and J genes are TRBV7-8 and TRBJ2-1, with 9 bases aligning to TRBD2. Germline CDR1 is SGHVS and CDR2 is FQNEAQ. The junction had 12 bases not matched to a gene; V was cut back by 5 bases and J by 4 bases. This CDR3 comprises 17 residues. For the CDR3, the DNA is TGTGCCAGCAGCACCAGGGCCGGAGCGGGGGGTTACAATGAGCAGTTCTTC. Its protein product is CASSTRAGAGGYNEQFF.

The chain links TRBV7-2 to TRBJ2-1; 9 bases match TRBD2. The CDR3 has 16 residues. CDR1 is SGHTA, CDR2 FQGNSA, per germline. Trimming cost V 4 bases and J 5 bases; bases outside gene matches: 9. The chain's CDR3 is CASSSPQTSGNNEQFF. CDR3 nucleotides: TGTGCCAGCAGCTCCCCCCAGACTAGCGGAAACAATGAGCAGTTCTTC.

The chain joins TRBV2 to TRBJ2-7, with D possibly being TRBD2 (5 bases). The CDR3 has 13 amino acids. From germline, CDR1 is SNHLY and CDR2 FYNNEI. V lost 7 bases to trimming and J lost 0 bases, with 10 bases between them. CDR3 residues: CASNMDFSYEQYF. DNA of the CDR3: TGTGCCAGCAACATGGACTTCTCCTACGAGCAGTACTTC.

This clone was picked up a small number of times. The V gene is TRBV27, the J gene TRBJ1-5; 9 bases align to TRBD1. V trimming: 3 bases; J trimming: 5 bases; junction bases outside the gene matches: 5. The germline V gene encodes CDR1 MNHEY and CDR2 SMNVEV (reference sequence). The CDR3 loop spans 15 amino acids. This chain's CDR3 is CASSFGQGFDQPQHF. CDR3 DNA sequence: TGTGCCAGCAGTTTCGGACAGGGGTTCGATCAGCCCCAGCATTTT.

The chain employs TRBV5-1 and TRBJ2-3; D call uncertain. Trimming left V 2 bases short and J 2 bases short, with 9 bases between. This CDR3 has 14 residues. CDR1 and CDR2 from the germline V gene are SGHRS and YFSETQ. This CDR3 is CASSLGRLTDTQYF. The CDR3 DNA sequence: TGCGCCAGCAGCTTAGGACGGCTCACAGATACGCAGTATTTT.

This clone was recorded once. V usage is TRBV2 and J usage is TRBJ2-3; D not resolved. Between the trimmed V and J ends, which lost 8 bases and 4 bases, there was a span of 10 bases. Germline V lookup: CDR1 SNHLY, CDR2 FYNNEI. The CDR3 is 12 amino acids. This CDR3 is CASRLSADTQYF. As DNA, the CDR3 is TGTGCCAGCCGTCTCTCGGCAGATACGCAGTATTTT.

V is TRBV2 and J is TRBJ2-7, with D perhaps assigned TRBD1 or TRBD2 (5 bases each). CDR1 and CDR2 from the germline V gene are SNHLY and FYNNEI. Trimming removed 6 bases at V and 4 bases at J, with 19 bases between. The length of the CDR3 is 15 residues. The CDR3 coding sequence is TGTGCCAGCAGGTTCGGGACGGGGCCCACGTACGAGCAGTACTTC. Translation gives CASRFGTGPTYEQYF.

The chain couples TRBV7-2 to TRBJ2-1, with TRBD2 identical over 10 bases. With 5 bases clipped from V and 8 bases from J, the junction kept 18 bases outside the gene matches. This CDR3 is built from 18 residues. Germline V gene lookup returns CDR1 SGHTA and CDR2 FQGNSA. Here the CDR3 reads CASSPKGMRLAGADEQFF. The DNA of the CDR3 is TGTGCCAGCAGCCCAAAAGGGATGCGGCTAGCGGGGGCGGATGAGCAGTTCTTC.

The chain uses TRBV28 and TRBJ2-5, with D perhaps matching TRBD1 (5 bases). Trimming shortened V by 2 bases and J by 1 base, and 8 bases separated the two germline ends. The CDR3 is 14 amino acids. Germline CDR1 and CDR2: MDHEN and SYDVKM. The CDR3 coding sequence is TGTGCCAGCAGTTTAATCAGGGTCCAAGAGACCCAGTACTTC. Its protein product is CASSLIRVQETQYF. The variable domain in full, completed from reference TRBV28 and TRBJ2-5, reads DVKVTQSSRYLVKRTGEKVFLECVQDMDHENMFWYRQDPGLGLRLIYFSYDVKMKEKGDIPEGYSVSREKKERFSLILESASTNQTSMYLCASSLIRVQETQYFGPGTRLLVL.

This chain links TRBV5-4 with TRBJ2-7; D is perhaps TRBD1 (6 bases). The germline V gene encodes CDR1 SGHNT and CDR2 YYREEE (reference sequence). V shed 4 bases and J shed 0 bases, with 11 bases lying between them. The CDR3 contains 14 residues. CDR3: CASSPTGNSYEQYF. DNA of the CDR3: TGTGCCAGCAGCCCCACAGGGAACTCCTACGAGCAGTACTTC. Drawing the rest from reference TRBV5-4 and TRBJ2-7, the complete variable domain is ETGVTQSPTHLIKTRGQQVTLRCSSQSGHNTVSWYQQALGQGPQFIFQYYREEENGRGNFPPRFSGLQFPNYSSELNVNALELDDSALYLCASSPTGNSYEQYFGPGTRLTVT.

About this clone: Other DNA sequences of this sample code for an identical CDR3. The J gene is TRBJ2-3, the V gene TRBV19; 11 bases map to TRBD2. J was trimmed by 0 bases and V by 8 bases; bases with no gene match: 1. The CDR3 extends over 14 amino acids. Germline values: CDR1 LNHDA, CDR2 SQIVND (reference sequence). The CDR3 here is CASRTSGSTDTQYF. Here the CDR3 DNA reads TGTGCCAGTCGGACTAGCGGGAGCACAGATACGCAGTATTTT.

The V call is TRBV1, the J call TRBJ2-7; the D call in the table, TRBD2, was not verified against the DNA. TRBV1 is tagged as a pseudogene. The length of the CDR3 is 16 residues. CDR3 coding DNA: TGCACCAGCACCTCCAACGAGGTGAAGCGGCCGGACGAGCAGTACTTC. This translates into CTSTSNEVKRPDEQYF.

As regards this clone: Other DNA sequences in this specimen translate into the identical CDR3. The chain is built from TRBV18 and TRBJ1-1; a weak D match, TRBD1 (6 bases). Trimming stripped 3 bases from V and 0 bases from J, with 8 bases between. CDR3 length equals 14 residues. Looked up from germline, CDR1 is KGHSH and CDR2 is LQKENI. CDR3 loop: CASSPGQLNTEAFF. Written as DNA, the CDR3 is TGTGCCAGCTCACCCGGACAGCTGAACACTGAAGCTTTCTTT. Using reference TRBV18 and TRBJ1-1 for the parts outside the CDR3, the full variable domain is NAGVMQNPRHLVRRRGQEARLRCSPMKGHSHVYWYRQLPEEGLKFMVYLQKENIIDESGMPKERFSAEFPKEGPSILRIQQVVRGDSAAYFCASSPGQLNTEAFFGQGTRLTVV.

This chain links TRBV2 with TRBJ2-1; 8 bases match TRBD1. V lost 6 bases to trimming and J lost 0 bases; unmatched junction nucleotides: 4. CDR1 is SNHLY and CDR2 is FYNNEI in the germline V gene. The CDR3 contains 15 residues. CDR3 sequence: CASRGQASSYNEQFF. DNA for the CDR3: TGTGCCAGCAGGGGACAGGCTAGCTCCTACAATGAGCAGTTCTTC.

V usage is TRBV5-4 and J usage is TRBJ2-3; D remains ambiguous. This CDR3 is built from 13 residues. CDR1 SGHNT and CDR2 YYREEE come from the germline V gene (reference sequence). Trimming removed 3 bases from V and 10 bases from J, with 15 bases in between. In DNA form, the CDR3 reads TGTGCCAGCAGCTCCCCGGCCAAGGATGCGCAGTATTTT. This encodes CASSSPAKDAQYF.

Points on this clone: This same CDR3 is encoded by further DNA sequences in the sample. The chain has TRBV5-8 and TRBJ2-7, with D perhaps matching TRBD1 or TRBD2 (6 bases each). CDR1 is SGHTS and CDR2 is YDEGEE in the germline V gene. V gave up 2 bases and J gave up 7 bases, with 7 bases separating them. This CDR3 region has 11 residues. CDR3 sequence (DNA): TGTGCCAGCAGCTTAGGGGGGGAGCAGTACTTC. Its protein is CASSLGGEQYF.